This is a list of T cell receptor beta chains from one sample in a study of OX40 agonist ivuxolimab in advanced cancers. Clones were read by immunoSEQ multiplex PCR, and TCRdb kept only the in-frame ones, dropping some. The sample comprises roughly 87,000 clones, roughly 93% of which are singletons, and 0.6% to 0.75% rests with the top ten. Material: CD4+ or CD8+ T cells sorted from blood, obtained in a trial of the OX40 agonist ivuxolimab. Every receptor here comes from an adult with an advanced solid tumor such as melanoma, head and neck, liver or kidney cancer. CDR3s include the opening cysteine and the closing phenylalanine or tryptophan. Each record gives: D gene, J gene, V gene, CDR3 length, clone size, CDR3 DNA, CDR3 protein. The D gene is left open where the match is weak. The listing skips clone size in some rows; elsewhere it reads once, few, many or a size class.

d_call: .; j_call: TRBJ2-1; v_call: TRBV7-2; cdr3_length: 13; clone_size: .; cdr3_nt: TGTGCCAGCAGCAAGGGACCAGACAATGAGCAGTTCTTC; cdr3_aa: CASSKGPDNEQFF
d_call: TRBD1; j_call: TRBJ2-7; v_call: TRBV19; cdr3_length: 16; clone_size: .; cdr3_nt: TGTGCCAGTAGGACGGACGGGACAGGGAACTCCTACGAGCAGTACTTC; cdr3_aa: CASRTDGTGNSYEQYF
d_call: .; j_call: TRBJ1-2; v_call: TRBV18; cdr3_length: 17; clone_size: .; cdr3_nt: TGTGCCAGCTCACCACCGGGTAACACAAGACCTAACTATGGCTACACCTTC; cdr3_aa: CASSPPGNTRPNYGYTF
d_call: TRBD2; j_call: TRBJ2-5; v_call: TRBV5-4; cdr3_length: 15; clone_size: .; cdr3_nt: TGTGCCAGCAGCCAGACTAGCGGGGGGTTGGAGACCCAGTACTTC; cdr3_aa: CASSQTSGGLETQYF
d_call: .; j_call: TRBJ1-2; v_call: TRBV6-5; cdr3_length: 13; clone_size: .; cdr3_nt: TGTGCCAGCAGGGGGGGGATAGGCTATGGCTACACCTTC; cdr3_aa: CASRGGIGYGYTF
d_call: TRBD1; j_call: TRBJ1-2; v_call: TRBV5-4; cdr3_length: 14; clone_size: .; cdr3_nt: TGTGCCAGCAGCTTTGATAGACAGGGTCATGGCTACACCTTC; cdr3_aa: CASSFDRQGHGYTF
d_call: .; j_call: TRBJ2-1; v_call: TRBV11-2; cdr3_length: 13; clone_size: .; cdr3_nt: TGTGCCAGCAGCTTAGACATAATTAACGAGCAGTTCTTC; cdr3_aa: CASSLDIINEQFF
d_call: .; j_call: TRBJ2-5; v_call: TRBV6-1; cdr3_length: 16; clone_size: once; cdr3_nt: TGTGCCAGCAGTGAGTACCAACAGGGAGGGGGAGAGACCCAGTACTTC; cdr3_aa: CASSEYQQGGGETQYF
d_call: .; j_call: TRBJ2-2; v_call: TRBV5-1; cdr3_length: 13; clone_size: .; cdr3_nt: TGCGCCAGCAGTCTGGGGAACACCGGGGAGCTGTTTTTT; cdr3_aa: CASSLGNTGELFF
d_call: .; j_call: TRBJ2-2; v_call: TRBV25-1; cdr3_length: 16; clone_size: .; cdr3_nt: TGTGCCAGCAGTGACCCCGGCGGCCCAAACACCGGGGAGCTGTTTTTT; cdr3_aa: CASSDPGGPNTGELFF
d_call: TRBD2; j_call: TRBJ2-5; v_call: TRBV11-2; cdr3_length: 13; clone_size: .; cdr3_nt: TGTGCCAGCAGCTCGCGGGGGATGGGGACCCAGTACTTC; cdr3_aa: CASSSRGMGTQYF
d_call: .; j_call: TRBJ2-7; v_call: TRBV10-1; cdr3_length: 12; clone_size: .; cdr3_nt: TGCGCCAGCAGTGAGGGGACAAACCGGCAGTACTTC; cdr3_aa: CASSEGTNRQYF
d_call: TRBD1; j_call: TRBJ1-4; v_call: TRBV16; cdr3_length: 15; clone_size: .; cdr3_nt: TGTGCCAGCAGCCAACAACAGGGGTGGAATGAAAAACTGTTTTTT; cdr3_aa: CASSQQQGWNEKLFF
d_call: TRBD1; j_call: TRBJ2-7; v_call: TRBV7-8; cdr3_length: 15; clone_size: .; cdr3_nt: TGTGCCAGCAGCCCCACTGACAGGGGGTACTACGAGCAGTACTTC; cdr3_aa: CASSPTDRGYYEQYF
d_call: .; j_call: TRBJ2-3; v_call: TRBV5-1; cdr3_length: 15; clone_size: .; cdr3_nt: TGCGCCAGCAGCCCCGGGGTGACTAGCACAGATACGCAGTATTTT; cdr3_aa: CASSPGVTSTDTQYF
d_call: TRBD1; j_call: TRBJ1-4; v_call: TRBV6-1; cdr3_length: 15; clone_size: .; cdr3_nt: TGTGCCAGCAGGTTGGAGGGACAGGTCTATGAAAAACTGTTTTTT; cdr3_aa: CASRLEGQVYEKLFF
d_call: TRBD2; j_call: TRBJ2-1; v_call: TRBV19; cdr3_length: 14; clone_size: .; cdr3_nt: TGTGCCAGTAGTATTGGGAGGGCCTCTAATGAGCAGTTCTTC; cdr3_aa: CASSIGRASNEQFF
d_call: TRBD1; j_call: TRBJ1-5; v_call: TRBV18; cdr3_length: 17; clone_size: .; cdr3_nt: TGTGCCAGCTCTCAGGGACAGCGGGAATATAGCAATCAGCCCCAGCATTTT; cdr3_aa: CASSQGQREYSNQPQHF
d_call: TRBD1; j_call: TRBJ2-5; v_call: TRBV28; cdr3_length: 15; clone_size: once; cdr3_nt: TGTGCCAGCAGTTCCCCGGCAGGGGGCGCGGAGACCCAGTACTTC; cdr3_aa: CASSSPAGGAETQYF
d_call: TRBD1; j_call: TRBJ2-7; v_call: TRBV4-3; cdr3_length: 14; clone_size: .; cdr3_nt: TGCGCCAGCAGCAGGGACAGGCTCCAAGGCGAGCAGTACTTC; cdr3_aa: CASSRDRLQGEQYF
d_call: .; j_call: TRBJ2-7; v_call: TRBV6-5; cdr3_length: 13; clone_size: .; cdr3_nt: TGTGCCAGCAGTACCCCCGGGAGTGGGGAGCAGTACTTC; cdr3_aa: CASSTPGSGEQYF
d_call: TRBD2; j_call: TRBJ2-2; v_call: TRBV4-3; cdr3_length: 14; clone_size: .; cdr3_nt: TGCGCCAGCAGGGCTGCGGGGGACACCGGGGAGCTGTTTTTT; cdr3_aa: CASRAAGDTGELFF
d_call: .; j_call: TRBJ2-7; v_call: TRBV15; cdr3_length: 13; clone_size: .; cdr3_nt: TGTGCCACCAGCAGAGAGGTCTCCTACGAGCAGTACTTC; cdr3_aa: CATSREVSYEQYF
d_call: .; j_call: TRBJ1-2; v_call: TRBV7-2; cdr3_length: 14; clone_size: .; cdr3_nt: TGTGCCAGCAGCCAACCCGGCAGGGCTCATGGCTACACCTTC; cdr3_aa: CASSQPGRAHGYTF
d_call: TRBD2; j_call: TRBJ2-7; v_call: TRBV19; cdr3_length: 14; clone_size: .; cdr3_nt: TGTGCCAGTAAGCGGGGGGAGAGCTCCTACGAGCAGTACTTC; cdr3_aa: CASKRGESSYEQYF
d_call: .; j_call: TRBJ2-1; v_call: TRBV5-4; cdr3_length: 15; clone_size: .; cdr3_nt: TGTGCCAGCAGCTTGGGTTTTGCTTCCTACAATGAGCAGTTCTTC; cdr3_aa: CASSLGFASYNEQFF
d_call: .; j_call: TRBJ1-2; v_call: TRBV7-2; cdr3_length: 13; clone_size: .; cdr3_nt: TGTGCCAGCAGCTTTGGGGGGACTGGTGGCTACACCTTC; cdr3_aa: CASSFGGTGGYTF
d_call: .; j_call: TRBJ2-1; v_call: TRBV19; cdr3_length: 13; clone_size: .; cdr3_nt: TGTGCCAGTAGTATAGGCTCCTACAATGAGCAGTTCTTC; cdr3_aa: CASSIGSYNEQFF
d_call: .; j_call: TRBJ2-2; v_call: TRBV11-1; cdr3_length: 15; clone_size: .; cdr3_nt: TGTGCCAGCAGCGCGTTACAGGGGAACACCGGGGAGCTGTTTTTT; cdr3_aa: CASSALQGNTGELFF
d_call: .; j_call: TRBJ2-2; v_call: TRBV7-6; cdr3_length: 17; clone_size: .; cdr3_nt: TGTGCCAGCAGCTTAGCGGTGGGACACTTGAACACCGGGGAGCTGTTTTTT; cdr3_aa: CASSLAVGHLNTGELFF
d_call: .; j_call: TRBJ2-7; v_call: TRBV18; cdr3_length: 12; clone_size: .; cdr3_nt: TGTGCCAGCTCACCAGGGCTCGACGAGCAGTACTTC; cdr3_aa: CASSPGLDEQYF
d_call: .; j_call: TRBJ1-1; v_call: TRBV20-1; cdr3_length: 11; clone_size: .; cdr3_nt: TGCAGTGCTCCCGGGAAGACTGAAGCTTTCTTT; cdr3_aa: CSAPGKTEAFF
d_call: TRBD1; j_call: TRBJ1-1; v_call: TRBV13; cdr3_length: 17; clone_size: .; cdr3_nt: TGTGCCAGCAGCCCCCGAAGGGGGCCCGAAACGAACACTGAAGCTTTCTTT; cdr3_aa: CASSPRRGPETNTEAFF
d_call: TRBD1; j_call: TRBJ1-1; v_call: TRBV18; cdr3_length: 14; clone_size: .; cdr3_nt: TGTGCCAGCTCAGCGACAGGGGGGAACACTGAAGCTTTCTTT; cdr3_aa: CASSATGGNTEAFF
d_call: TRBD1; j_call: TRBJ2-5; v_call: TRBV11-2; cdr3_length: 16; clone_size: .; cdr3_nt: TGTGCCAGCAGCTTAACTCGGACAGGGGGCCGGGAGACCCAGTACTTC; cdr3_aa: CASSLTRTGGRETQYF
d_call: TRBD2; j_call: TRBJ2-1; v_call: TRBV28; cdr3_length: 14; clone_size: .; cdr3_nt: TGTGCCAGCGGTGGAGCGGGAGTAACGAATGAGCAGTTCTTC; cdr3_aa: CASGGAGVTNEQFF
d_call: .; j_call: TRBJ1-1; v_call: TRBV7-3; cdr3_length: 13; clone_size: .; cdr3_nt: TGTGCCAGCAGCTTTTCGGGAGTCACTGAAGCTTTCTTT; cdr3_aa: CASSFSGVTEAFF
d_call: .; j_call: TRBJ2-7; v_call: TRBV18; cdr3_length: 13; clone_size: .; cdr3_nt: TGTGCCAGCTCACCACCTGGACAATACGAGCAGTACTTC; cdr3_aa: CASSPPGQYEQYF
d_call: TRBD2; j_call: TRBJ2-2; v_call: TRBV7-7; cdr3_length: 16; clone_size: .; cdr3_nt: TGTGCCAGCAGCCCTAGCGGGAGAGTTCGCACCGGGGAGCTGTTTTTT; cdr3_aa: CASSPSGRVRTGELFF
d_call: TRBD1; j_call: TRBJ1-3; v_call: TRBV27; cdr3_length: 16; clone_size: .; cdr3_nt: TGTGCCAGCAGTGAGACAGGGCTAGGCTCTGGAAACACCATATATTTT; cdr3_aa: CASSETGLGSGNTIYF
d_call: .; j_call: TRBJ1-5; v_call: TRBV18; cdr3_length: 14; clone_size: .; cdr3_nt: TGTGCCAGCTCACTCGGGGATAGCAATCAGCCCCAGCATTTT; cdr3_aa: CASSLGDSNQPQHF
d_call: TRBD2; j_call: TRBJ2-7; v_call: TRBV18; cdr3_length: 17; clone_size: once; cdr3_nt: TGTGCCAGCTCACCAAGAACGAGCGGGAGGTTGACCTACGAGCAGTACTTC; cdr3_aa: CASSPRTSGRLTYEQYF
d_call: .; j_call: TRBJ2-3; v_call: TRBV11-2; cdr3_length: 11; clone_size: .; cdr3_nt: TGTGCCAGCAGCCCTGGAGGGACGCAGTATTTT; cdr3_aa: CASSPGGTQYF